The 9 T cell receptor beta chains in this list originate from one sample, sequenced in a study of cytomegalovirus exposure and HLA in healthy donors (TCRdb year 2017). Receptor libraries were prepared by the immunoSEQ multiplex PCR assay. For the multiplex PCR, a mixture combining 60 forward primers for TCR Vbeta segments and 13 reverse primers for TCR Jbeta segments was used. TCRdb took this table from immuneACCESS and kept in-frame rearrangements with V and J called. Such tables lack part of the clones; where checked against another copy, unresolved V genes explain under half of the gap, and the rest is unexplained. The sample table contains 130,000 to 150,000 clones; only one count was recorded for around 80% of them. The biggest ten clones account for approximately 9.7% of the sample. Sequencing was performed on PBMCs. Every receptor here comes from a woman aged 55-69 years in good health and CMV-seropositive.

Here the CDR3 reads CASSNDGGSNTGELFF. The CDR3 coding sequence is TGTGCCAGCAGCAATGACGGGGGATCGAACACCGGGGAGCTGTTTTTT. The chain joins TRBV28 to TRBJ2-2, with D maybe TRBD2 (6 bases). The CDR3 contains 16 residues. V was shortened by 6 bases and J by 0 bases, with 14 bases between the two germline ends. Germline V gene data show CDR1 as MDHEN and CDR2 as SYDVKM. The variable domain in full, completed from reference TRBV28 and TRBJ2-2, reads DVKVTQSSRYLVKRTGEKVFLECVQDMDHENMFWYRQDPGLGLRLIYFSYDVKMKEKGDIPEGYSVSREKKERFSLILESASTNQTSMYLCASSNDGGSNTGELFFGEGSRLTVL.

This chain connects TRBV29-1 to TRBJ2-7, with 9 bases fitting TRBD1. V shed 0 bases, J shed 4 bases, and the junction held 4 bases outside the gene matches. This CDR3 region has 14 residues. Germline CDR1 SQVTM, CDR2 ANQGSEA. CDR3 bases: TGCAGCGTTGAAGAGGGGACAGGGAAATACGAGCAGTACTTC. It yields the protein CSVEEGTGKYEQYF.

The gene calls are TRBV7-8 and TRBJ1-3; perhaps TRBD1 as D (6 bases). The CDR3 covers 15 residues. Germline-derived CDR1 and CDR2 are SGHVS and FQNEAQ. Trimming took 7 bases from V and 2 from J, leaving 15 bases between them. The chain's CDR3 is CASTPTGFAGNTIYF. The CDR3 nucleotides are TGTGCCAGCACTCCCACAGGGTTCGCTGGAAACACCATATATTTT.

The chain employs TRBV5-1 and TRBJ2-7; 9 bases are shared with TRBD1. The germline V gene has CDR1 SGHRS and CDR2 YFSETQ. V trimming: 4 bases; J trimming: 4 bases; junction bases outside the gene matches: 6. The CDR3 has 14 amino acids. The CDR3 loop is CASSTGTGLYEQYF. The DNA of the CDR3 is TGCGCCAGCAGCACCGGGACAGGGCTTTACGAGCAGTACTTC.

This chain joins TRBV7-9 and TRBJ2-3, with D possibly TRBD1 on 6 matching bases. The germline gives CDR1 SEHNR, CDR2 FQNEAQ (reference sequence). The CDR3 contains 14 residues. Between the trimmed V and J ends, which lost 5 bases and 2 bases, there was a span of 11 bases. The CDR3 bases are TGTGCCAGCAGCCCTCAGGGGTCCACAGATACGCAGTATTTT. Translation: CASSPQGSTDTQYF.

The chain links TRBV29-1 to TRBJ2-7; 10 bases are shared with TRBD1. The length of the CDR3 is 13 residues. Trimming cost V 6 bases and J 2 bases; bases outside gene matches: 4. Germline V gene sequence: CDR1 SQVTM, CDR2 ANQGSEA. The CDR3 protein is CSVGQGGTYEQYF. The CDR3 DNA follows: TGCAGCGTAGGACAGGGGGGTACCTACGAGCAGTACTTC.

This chain connects TRBV13 to TRBJ2-1, with 11 bases identical to TRBD2. The CDR3 length is 14 residues. Per the germline V gene, CDR1 is PRHDT and CDR2 is FYEKMQ (reference sequence). The V gene end was trimmed by 6 bases and the J gene end by 4 bases; junction bases not matched to a gene: 2. The CDR3 reads CASRGTSGYNEQFF. CDR3 nucleotides: TGTGCCAGCAGAGGGACTAGCGGATACAATGAGCAGTTCTTC.

The V call is TRBV10-3, the J call TRBJ1-1; 8 nucleotides align to TRBD1. The trim removed 6 bases at V and 7 bases at J, leaving 4 bases unmatched. The CDR3 loop spans 12 amino acids. From germline, CDR1 is ENHRY and CDR2 SYGVKD. The CDR3, as DNA: TGTGCCATCAGCACAGGGGGTGATGAAGCTTTCTTT. This sequence encodes CAISTGGDEAFF.

CDR3 bases: TGCGCCAGCAGCCACGGGCGGTTGCGGGAGGACTCCTACAATGAGCAGTTCTTC. Translating gives CASSHGRLREDSYNEQFF. The chain links TRBV4-1 to TRBJ2-1; 8 bases agree with TRBD2. This CDR3 has 18 residues. V was clipped by 3 bases and J by 0 bases; unmatched bases: 10. Germline V gives CDR1 MGHRA, CDR2 YSYEKL.